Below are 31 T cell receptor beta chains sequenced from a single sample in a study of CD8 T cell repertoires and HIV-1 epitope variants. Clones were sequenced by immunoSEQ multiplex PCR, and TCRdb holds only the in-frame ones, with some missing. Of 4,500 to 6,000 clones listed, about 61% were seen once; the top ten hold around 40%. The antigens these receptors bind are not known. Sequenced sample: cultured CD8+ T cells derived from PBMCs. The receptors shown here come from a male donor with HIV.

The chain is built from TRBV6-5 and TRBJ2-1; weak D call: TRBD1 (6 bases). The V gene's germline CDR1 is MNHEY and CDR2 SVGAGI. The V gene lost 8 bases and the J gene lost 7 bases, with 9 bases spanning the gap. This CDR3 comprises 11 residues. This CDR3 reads CASGGGNEQFF. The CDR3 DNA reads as TGTGCCAGCGGGGGCGGAAATGAGCAGTTCTTC.

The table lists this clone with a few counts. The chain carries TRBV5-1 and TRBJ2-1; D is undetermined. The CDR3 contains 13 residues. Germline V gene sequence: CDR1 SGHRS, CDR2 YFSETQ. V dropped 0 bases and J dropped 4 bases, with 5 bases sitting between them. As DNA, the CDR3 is TGCGCCAGCAGCTTGGACAGTTACAATGAGCAGTTCTTC. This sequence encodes CASSLDSYNEQFF.

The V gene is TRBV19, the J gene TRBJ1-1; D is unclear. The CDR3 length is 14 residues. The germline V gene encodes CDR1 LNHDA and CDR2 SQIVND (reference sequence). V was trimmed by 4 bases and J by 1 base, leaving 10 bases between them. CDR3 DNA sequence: TGTGCCAGTAGTAGCGTTTTAGGGAACACTGAAGCTTTCTTT. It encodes CASSSVLGNTEAFF.

CDR3 loop: CASSLGTGELEQYF. The CDR3 DNA reads as TGCGCCAGCAGCTTGGGGACAGGGGAGTTGGAGCAGTACTTC. V usage is TRBV5-1 and J usage is TRBJ2-7; 9 positions agree with TRBD1. The CDR3 is 14 residues long. Germline V gives CDR1 SGHRS, CDR2 YFSETQ. J lost 7 bases, V lost 0 bases, and 5 bases had no gene match. Combining the CDR3 with reference TRBV5-1 and TRBJ2-7 gives the whole variable domain KAGVTQTPRYLIKTRGQQVTLSCSPISGHRSVSWYQQTPGQGLQFLFEYFSETQRNKGNFPGRFSGRQFSNSRSEMNVSTLELGDSALYLCASSLGTGELEQYFGPGTRLTVT.

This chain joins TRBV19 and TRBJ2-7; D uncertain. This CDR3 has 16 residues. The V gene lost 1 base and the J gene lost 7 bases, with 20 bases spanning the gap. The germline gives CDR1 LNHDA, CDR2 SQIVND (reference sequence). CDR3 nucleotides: TGTGCCAGTAGTATAGGGACCCGGGCCTCCGTTCGAGAGCAGTACTTC. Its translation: CASSIGTRASVREQYF. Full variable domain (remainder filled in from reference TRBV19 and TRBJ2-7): DGGITQSPKYLFRKEGQNVTLSCEQNLNHDAMYWYRQDPGQGLRLIYYSQIVNDFQKGDIAEGYSVSREKKESFPLTVTSAQKNPTAFYLCASSIGTRASVREQYFGPGTRLTVT.

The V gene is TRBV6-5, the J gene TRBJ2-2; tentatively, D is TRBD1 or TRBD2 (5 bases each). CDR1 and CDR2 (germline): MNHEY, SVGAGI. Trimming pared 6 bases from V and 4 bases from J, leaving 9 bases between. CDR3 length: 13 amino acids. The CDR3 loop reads CASSRDVTGELFF. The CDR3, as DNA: TGTGCCAGCAGCCGGGACGTCACCGGGGAGCTGTTTTTT.

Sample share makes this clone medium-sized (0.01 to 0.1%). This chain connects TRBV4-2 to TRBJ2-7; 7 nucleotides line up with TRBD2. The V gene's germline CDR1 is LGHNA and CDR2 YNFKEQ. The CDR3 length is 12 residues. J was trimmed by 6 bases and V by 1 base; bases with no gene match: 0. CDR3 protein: CASSQAGGEQYF. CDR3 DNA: TGTGCCAGCAGCCAAGCGGGGGGCGAGCAGTACTTC.

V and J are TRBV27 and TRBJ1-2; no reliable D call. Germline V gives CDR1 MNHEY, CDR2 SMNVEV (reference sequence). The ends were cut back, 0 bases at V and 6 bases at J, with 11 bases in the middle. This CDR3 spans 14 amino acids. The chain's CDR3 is CASSLSAGPHGYTF. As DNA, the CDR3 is TGTGCCAGCAGTTTATCAGCCGGACCTCATGGCTACACCTTC.

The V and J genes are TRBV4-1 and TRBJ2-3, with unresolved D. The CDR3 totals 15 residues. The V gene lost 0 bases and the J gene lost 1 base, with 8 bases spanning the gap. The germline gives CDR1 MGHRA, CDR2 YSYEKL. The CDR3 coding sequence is TGCGCCAGCAGCCAAGAGGGTCAGCGCACAGATACGCAGTATTTT. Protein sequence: CASSQEGQRTDTQYF.

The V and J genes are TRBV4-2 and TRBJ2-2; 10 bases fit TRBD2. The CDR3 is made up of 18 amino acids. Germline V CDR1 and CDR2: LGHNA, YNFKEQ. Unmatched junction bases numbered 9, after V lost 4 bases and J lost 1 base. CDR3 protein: CASSPLILAGENTGELFF. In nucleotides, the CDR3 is TGTGCCAGCAGCCCCCTTATTCTAGCGGGGGAGAACACCGGGGAGCTGTTTTTT.

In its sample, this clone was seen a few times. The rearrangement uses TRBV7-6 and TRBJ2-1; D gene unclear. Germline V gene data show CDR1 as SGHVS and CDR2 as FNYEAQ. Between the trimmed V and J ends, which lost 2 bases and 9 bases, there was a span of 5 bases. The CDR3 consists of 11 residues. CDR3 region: CASSLSGEQFF. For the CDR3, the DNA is TGTGCCAGCAGCTTATCTGGTGAGCAGTTCTTC.

The CDR3 coding sequence is TGTGCCAGCAGCTTAGGGAAAGCCTCTAATGAAAAACTGTTTTTT. Its protein is CASSLGKASNEKLFF. The chain recombines TRBV7-9 with TRBJ1-4, with D hard to call. Deletions cut 1 base from V and 3 bases from J, with 9 bases between. The germline V gene has CDR1 SEHNR and CDR2 FQNEAQ (reference sequence). The length of the CDR3 is 15 residues.

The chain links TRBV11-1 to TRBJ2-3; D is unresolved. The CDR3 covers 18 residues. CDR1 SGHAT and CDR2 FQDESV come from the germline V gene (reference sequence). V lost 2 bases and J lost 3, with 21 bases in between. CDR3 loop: CASSLFPRDPQATDTQYF. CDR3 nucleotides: TGTGCCAGCAGCTTATTTCCGAGAGACCCTCAGGCGACAGATACGCAGTATTTT.

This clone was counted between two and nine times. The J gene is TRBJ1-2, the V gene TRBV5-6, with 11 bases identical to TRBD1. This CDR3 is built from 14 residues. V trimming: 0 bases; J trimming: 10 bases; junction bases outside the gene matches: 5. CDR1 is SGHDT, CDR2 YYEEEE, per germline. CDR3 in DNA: TGTGCCAGCAGCTTGGGCGGGACAGGGGGAACCTACACCTTC. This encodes CASSLGGTGGTYTF.

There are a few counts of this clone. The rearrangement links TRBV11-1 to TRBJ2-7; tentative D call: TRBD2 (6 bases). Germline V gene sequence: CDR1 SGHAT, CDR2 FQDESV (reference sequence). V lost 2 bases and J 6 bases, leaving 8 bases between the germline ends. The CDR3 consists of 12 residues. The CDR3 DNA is TGTGCCAGCAGCTTACGAGCGGGCGAGCAGTACTTC. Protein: CASSLRAGEQYF. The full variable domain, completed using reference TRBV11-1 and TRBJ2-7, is EAEVAQSPRYKITEKSQAVAFWCDPISGHATLYWYRQILGQGPELLVQFQDESVVDDSQLPKDRFSAERLKGVDSTLKIQPAELGDSAMYLCASSLRAGEQYFGPGTRLTVT.

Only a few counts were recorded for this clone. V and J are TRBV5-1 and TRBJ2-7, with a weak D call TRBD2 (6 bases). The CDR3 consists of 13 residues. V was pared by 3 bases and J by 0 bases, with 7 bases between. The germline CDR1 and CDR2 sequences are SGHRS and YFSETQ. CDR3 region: CASSWDSSYEQYF. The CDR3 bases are TGCGCCAGCAGCTGGGACTCCTCCTACGAGCAGTACTTC.

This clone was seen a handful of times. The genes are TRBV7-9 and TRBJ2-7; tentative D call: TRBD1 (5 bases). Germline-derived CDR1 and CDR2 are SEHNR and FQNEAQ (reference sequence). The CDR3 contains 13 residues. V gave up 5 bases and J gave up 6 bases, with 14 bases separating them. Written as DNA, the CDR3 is TGTGCCAGCAGCCCCAGGGCGTCCCCCGAGCAGTACTTC. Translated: CASSPRASPEQYF.

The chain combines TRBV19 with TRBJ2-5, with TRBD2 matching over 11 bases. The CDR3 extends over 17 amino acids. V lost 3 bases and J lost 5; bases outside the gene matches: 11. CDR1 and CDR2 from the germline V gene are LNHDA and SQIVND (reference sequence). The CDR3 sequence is CASSIELSGRAMETQYF. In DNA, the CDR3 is TGTGCCAGTAGTATCGAGCTTAGCGGGAGGGCCATGGAGACCCAGTACTTC.

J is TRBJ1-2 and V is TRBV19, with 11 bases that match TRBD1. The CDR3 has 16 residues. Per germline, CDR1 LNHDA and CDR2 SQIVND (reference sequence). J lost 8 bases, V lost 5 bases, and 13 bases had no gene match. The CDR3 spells CASSPHPGQGAFGYTF. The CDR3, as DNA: TGTGCCAGTAGTCCCCACCCCGGACAGGGGGCTTTCGGCTACACCTTC. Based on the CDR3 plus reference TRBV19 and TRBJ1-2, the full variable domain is DGGITQSPKYLFRKEGQNVTLSCEQNLNHDAMYWYRQDPGQGLRLIYYSQIVNDFQKGDIAEGYSVSREKKESFPLTVTSAQKNPTAFYLCASSPHPGQGAFGYTFGSGTRLTVV.

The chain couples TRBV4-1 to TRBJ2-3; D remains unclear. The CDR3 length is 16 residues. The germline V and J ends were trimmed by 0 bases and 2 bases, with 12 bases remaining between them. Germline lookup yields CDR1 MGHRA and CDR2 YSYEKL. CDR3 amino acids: CASSQEGRANTDTQYF. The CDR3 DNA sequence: TGCGCCAGCAGCCAAGAAGGTCGGGCCAACACAGATACGCAGTATTTT.

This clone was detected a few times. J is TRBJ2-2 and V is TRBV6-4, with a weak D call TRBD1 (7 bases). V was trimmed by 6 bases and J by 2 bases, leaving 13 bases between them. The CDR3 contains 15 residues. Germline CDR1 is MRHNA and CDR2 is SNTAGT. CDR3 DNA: TGTGCCAGCAGCGACAGGGAGGCAAACACCGGGGAGCTGTTTTTT. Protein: CASSDREANTGELFF.

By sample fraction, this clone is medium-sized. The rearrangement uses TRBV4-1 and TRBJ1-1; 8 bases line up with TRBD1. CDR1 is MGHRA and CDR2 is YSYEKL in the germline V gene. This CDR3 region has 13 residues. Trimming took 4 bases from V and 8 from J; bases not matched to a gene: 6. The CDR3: CASSRLQGEEAFF. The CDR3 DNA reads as TGCGCCAGCAGCCGTTTACAGGGGGAGGAAGCTTTCTTT.

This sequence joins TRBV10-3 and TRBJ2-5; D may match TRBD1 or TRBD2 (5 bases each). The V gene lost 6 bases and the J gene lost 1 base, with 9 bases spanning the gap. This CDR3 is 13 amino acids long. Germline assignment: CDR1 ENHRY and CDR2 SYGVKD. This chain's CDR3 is CAIRGVGQETQYF. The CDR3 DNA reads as TGTGCCATCAGGGGGGTGGGCCAAGAGACCCAGTACTTC.

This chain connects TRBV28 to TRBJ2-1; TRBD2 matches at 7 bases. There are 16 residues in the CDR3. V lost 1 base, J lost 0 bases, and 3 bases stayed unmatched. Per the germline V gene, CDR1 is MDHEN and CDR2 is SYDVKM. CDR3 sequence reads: CASSLYLAASYNEQFF. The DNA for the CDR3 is TGTGCCAGCAGTTTATATCTAGCGGCCTCCTACAATGAGCAGTTCTTC.

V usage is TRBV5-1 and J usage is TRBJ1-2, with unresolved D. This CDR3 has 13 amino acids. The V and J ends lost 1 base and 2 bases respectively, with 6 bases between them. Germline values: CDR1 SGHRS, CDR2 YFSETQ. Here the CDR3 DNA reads TGCGCCAGCAGCTTGTCCAGAAACTATGGCTACACCTTC. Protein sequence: CASSLSRNYGYTF.

CDR3 residues: CASSLGESNEQFF. CDR3 DNA: TGTGCCAGCTCACTTGGGGAGTCCAATGAGCAGTTCTTC. The gene calls are TRBV18 and TRBJ2-1, with D possibly TRBD2 on 5 matching bases. V lost 4 bases and J 6 bases, leaving 10 bases between the germline ends. Germline V gene data show CDR1 as KGHSH and CDR2 as LQKENI. The CDR3 has 13 residues.

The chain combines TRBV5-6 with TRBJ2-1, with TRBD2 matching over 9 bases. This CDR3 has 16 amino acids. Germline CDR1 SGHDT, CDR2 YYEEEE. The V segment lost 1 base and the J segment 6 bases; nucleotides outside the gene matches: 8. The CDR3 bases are TGTGCCAGCAGCTTGTTCGCGGCTAGCGGGGCCAATGAGCAGTTCTTC. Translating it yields CASSLFAASGANEQFF.

The CDR3 sequence: CASTKQGGYGYTF. The CDR3 nucleotides read TGTGCCAGCACGAAACAGGGAGGCTATGGCTACACCTTC. This chain links TRBV28 with TRBJ1-2; tentatively, D is TRBD1 (6 bases). The V gene's germline CDR1 is MDHEN and CDR2 SYDVKM. The ends were cut back, 7 bases at V and 4 bases at J, with 13 bases in the middle. The CDR3 loop spans 13 amino acids.

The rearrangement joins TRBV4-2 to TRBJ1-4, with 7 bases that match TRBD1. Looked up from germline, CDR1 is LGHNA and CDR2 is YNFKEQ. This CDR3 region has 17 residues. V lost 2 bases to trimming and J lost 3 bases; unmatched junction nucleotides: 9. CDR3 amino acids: CASSQMRQGRANEKLFF. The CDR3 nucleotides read TGTGCCAGCAGCCAAATGAGACAGGGCAGGGCTAATGAAAAACTGTTTTTT.

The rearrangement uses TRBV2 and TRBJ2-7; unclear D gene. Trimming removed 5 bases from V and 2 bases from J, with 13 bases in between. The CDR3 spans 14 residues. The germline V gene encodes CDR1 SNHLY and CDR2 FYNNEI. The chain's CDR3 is CASSSDVSAYEQYF. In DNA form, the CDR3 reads TGTGCCAGCAGTTCAGATGTCTCGGCCTACGAGCAGTACTTC.

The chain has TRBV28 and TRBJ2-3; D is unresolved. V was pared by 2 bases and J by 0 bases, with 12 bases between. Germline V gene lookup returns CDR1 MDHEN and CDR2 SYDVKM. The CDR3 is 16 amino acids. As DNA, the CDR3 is TGTGCCAGCAGTTTAGAGGAATTCTCTAGCACAGATACGCAGTATTTT. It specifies CASSLEEFSSTDTQYF.